This TCR beta chain came from a study of blood T cell repertoires in COVID-19. Study processing details: Estimation of nucleated cell counts relied on the amplification of reference gene primers. Profiling relied on immunoSEQ multiplex PCR, and the TCRdb table lists in-frame clones only, not all of them. V and J calls and clone size are copied from that table; D and trimming were computed from the DNA. This table holds 350,000 to 400,000 clones, 88% found once. The study drew participants aged 18 to 89 years from approximately 23 US areas. Categorization into cohorts depended on clinical history that participants reported. Cohort 3 donors were reported recovered after two negative PCRs, clearance, or symptom resolution. After removal of 8 bases from V and 0 bases from J, the junction contained 15 bases not matched to a gene. This CDR3 comprises 17 residues. CDR1 is ENHRY and CDR2 is SYGVKD in the germline V gene.

Sequenced input: PBMCs or T cells enriched from blood (not recorded which). The chain uses TRBV10-3 and TRBJ1-2; 7 bases agree with TRBD1. This receptor was obtained from a woman younger than 35 who had recovered from COVID-19. This chain's CDR3 is CAIARRDSTTTNYGYTF. CDR3 bases: TGTGCCATCGCGAGGCGGGACAGCACTACTACTAACTATGGCTACACCTTC.